This paragraph reports one TCR beta chain. The antigen is not known. The data were obtained in a study of shared clonotypes between healthy human individuals. Whole-study findings and limits: Donor scarcity curtailed the genetic and exposure-history diversity represented herein.

Germline assignment: CDR1 WNHNN and CDR2 SYGVQD (reference sequence). V was clipped by 2 bases and J by 4 bases; unmatched bases: 10. The CDR3 runs to 16 residues. Sorted-subset replicate PCR reactions contained roughly 200 ng DNA, corresponding to about 30,000 T cell genomes. Data came from immunoSEQ multiplex PCR; TCRdb stores just in-frame clones and leaves some out. The sample contains approximately 2,300,000 clones, 85% to 95% of which appear only once. The receptor's source is a man aged 18 to 29 in good health. Some clones in this sample may be carry-over from other donors' samples. Sequences were obtained from naive CD4+ T cells from PBMCs. The subset is: CD45RA+ positively selected. V is TRBV10-1 and J is TRBJ2-5; 7 bases align to TRBD1. CDR3 DNA sequence: TGCGCCAGCAGTGAGAATGTGGCAGGGGGTGGAGAGACCCAGTACTTC. This gives the protein CASSENVAGGGETQYF.